This TCR beta chain was captured in a study of T cell clonotyping in hematopoietic cell transplantation. Measured with immunoSEQ multiplex PCR; TCRdb has only the in-frame clones, and not every one. The table includes more than 12,000 clones, approximately 95% detected once. The CDR3 covers 14 residues. Germline V gene lookup returns CDR1 SGHDT and CDR2 YYEEEE. The ends were cut back, 2 bases at V and 4 bases at J, with 13 bases in the middle. This clonotype was sampled from a male patient aged 60-69 years who had an allogeneic stem cell transplant from an unrelated donor, so the T cells may come from the graft donor. Some clones in this sample may be carry-over from other donors' samples. Here the sequenced sample was PBMCs, taken 30 days after allogeneic stem cell transplant. The chain uses TRBV5-6 and TRBJ2-7, with TRBD1 as a possible D gene (5 bases). Here the CDR3 reads CASSFGQGGYEQYF. Written as DNA, the CDR3 is TGTGCCAGCAGCTTCGGCCAGGGTGGGTACGAGCAGTACTTC.